The T cell receptor (beta chain) described here comes from a study of shared clonotypes between healthy human individuals. Naive CD8 cells lacked CD45RO and underwent positive selection for CCR7, leaving out terminally differentiated effector memory CD45RA+ cells. The study's findings and limits: Clonotype sharing across four donors was observed for around 5.1% of naive CD4 clonotypes. Rarefaction analysis demonstrated incomplete sorted-subset sequencing notwithstanding large depth. Investigators collected only blood, and repertoires in tissues likely differ.

As to this clone: The antigen is unknown.

The trim removed 6 bases at V and 3 bases at J, leaving 7 bases unmatched. The CDR3 sequence is 15 residues long. The germline CDR1 and CDR2 sequences are SGHVS and FQNEAQ. Here immunoSEQ multiplex PCR was the method, and the copy in TCRdb shows in-frame clones only, minus some. The sample yields under 1 million clones, approximately 96% seen once. The TCR was taken from a man aged 25-45 years in good health. The chain carries TRBV7-8 and TRBJ2-7; 11 nucleotides agree with TRBD2. The sequenced sample consisted of naive CD8+ T cells sorted from blood. CDR3 coding DNA: TGTGCCAGCAGTCGTAGACTAGCGGGGAACTACGAGCAGTACTTC. This translates into CASSRRLAGNYEQYF.